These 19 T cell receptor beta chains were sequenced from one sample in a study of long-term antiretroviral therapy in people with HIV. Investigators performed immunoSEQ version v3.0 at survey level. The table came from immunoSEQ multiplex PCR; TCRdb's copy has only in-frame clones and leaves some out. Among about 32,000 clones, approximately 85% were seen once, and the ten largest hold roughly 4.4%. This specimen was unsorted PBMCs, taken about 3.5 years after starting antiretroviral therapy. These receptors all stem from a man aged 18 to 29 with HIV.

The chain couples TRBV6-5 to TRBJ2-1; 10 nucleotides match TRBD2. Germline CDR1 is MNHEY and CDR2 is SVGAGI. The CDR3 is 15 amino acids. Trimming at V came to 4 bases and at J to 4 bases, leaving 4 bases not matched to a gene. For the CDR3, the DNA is TGTGCCAGCAGTTCGAGCGGGGGGGCATACAATGAGCAGTTCTTC. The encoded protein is CASSSSGGAYNEQFF.

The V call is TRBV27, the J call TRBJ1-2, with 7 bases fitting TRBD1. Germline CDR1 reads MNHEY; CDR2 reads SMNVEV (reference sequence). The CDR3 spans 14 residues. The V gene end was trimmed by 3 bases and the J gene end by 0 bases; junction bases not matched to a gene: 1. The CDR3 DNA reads TGTGCCAGCAGTTTGACAGGGCCTAACTATGGCTACACCTTC. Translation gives CASSLTGPNYGYTF.

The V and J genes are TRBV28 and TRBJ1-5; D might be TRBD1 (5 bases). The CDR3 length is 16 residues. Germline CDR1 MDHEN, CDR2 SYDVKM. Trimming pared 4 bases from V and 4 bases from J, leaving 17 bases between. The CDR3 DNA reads TGTGCCAGCAGTTGTCCTCGGGGCGCTTATAATCAGCCCCAGCATTTT. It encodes CASSCPRGAYNQPQHF.

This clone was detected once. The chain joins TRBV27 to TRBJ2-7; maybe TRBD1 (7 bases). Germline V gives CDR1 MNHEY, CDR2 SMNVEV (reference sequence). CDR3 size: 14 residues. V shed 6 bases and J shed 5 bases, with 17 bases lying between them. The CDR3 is CASSLLTGRNEQYF. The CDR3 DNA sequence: TGTGCCAGCAGCCTCTTGACAGGGAGGAACGAGCAGTACTTC.

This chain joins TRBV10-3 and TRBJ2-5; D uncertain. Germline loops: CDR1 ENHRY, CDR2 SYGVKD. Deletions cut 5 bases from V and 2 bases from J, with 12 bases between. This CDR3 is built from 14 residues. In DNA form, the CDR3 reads TGTGCCATCAGTTTAGAGGCCGTGCAAGAGACCCAGTACTTC. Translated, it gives CAISLEAVQETQYF.

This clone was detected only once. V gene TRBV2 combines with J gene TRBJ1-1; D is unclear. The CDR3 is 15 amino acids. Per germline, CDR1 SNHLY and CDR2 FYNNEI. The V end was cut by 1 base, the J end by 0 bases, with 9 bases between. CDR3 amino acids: CASSEGIGLNTEAFF. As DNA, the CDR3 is TGTGCCAGCAGTGAAGGTATTGGGTTGAACACTGAAGCTTTCTTT.

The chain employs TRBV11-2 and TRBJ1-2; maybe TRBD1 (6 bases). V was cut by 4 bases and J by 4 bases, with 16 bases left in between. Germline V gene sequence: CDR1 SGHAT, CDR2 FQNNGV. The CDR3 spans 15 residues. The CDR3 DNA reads TGTGCCAGCAGCTCCTGGAACAGGGTTAGCTATGGCTACACCTTC. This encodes CASSSWNRVSYGYTF.

The CDR3 nucleotides are TGTGCCACTCAAGGGCGCCATGAAAAACTGTTTTTT. It specifies CATQGRHEKLFF. This sequence joins TRBV6-5 and TRBJ1-4; D uncertain. Germline CDR1 is MNHEY and CDR2 is SVGAGI. This CDR3 spans 12 amino acids. V shed 10 bases and J shed 6 bases, with 12 bases lying between them.

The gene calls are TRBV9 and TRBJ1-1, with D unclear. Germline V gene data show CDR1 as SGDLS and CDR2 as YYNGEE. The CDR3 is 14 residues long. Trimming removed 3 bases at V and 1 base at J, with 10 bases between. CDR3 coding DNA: TGTGCCAGCAGCGAAGACGGGAGGAACACTGAAGCTTTCTTT. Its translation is CASSEDGRNTEAFF.

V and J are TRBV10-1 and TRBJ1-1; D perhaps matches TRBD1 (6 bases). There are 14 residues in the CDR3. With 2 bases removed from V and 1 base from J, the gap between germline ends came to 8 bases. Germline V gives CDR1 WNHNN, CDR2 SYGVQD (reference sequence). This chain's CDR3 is CASSEGRGNTEAFF. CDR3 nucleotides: TGCGCCAGCAGTGAGGGCAGGGGGAACACTGAAGCTTTCTTT.

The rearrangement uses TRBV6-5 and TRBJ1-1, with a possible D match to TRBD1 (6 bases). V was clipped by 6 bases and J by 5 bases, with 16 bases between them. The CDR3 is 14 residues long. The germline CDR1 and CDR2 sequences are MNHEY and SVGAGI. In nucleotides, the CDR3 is TGTGCCAGCAGCCGTAGGTGGGGGCCTACTGAAGCTTTCTTT. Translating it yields CASSRRWGPTEAFF.

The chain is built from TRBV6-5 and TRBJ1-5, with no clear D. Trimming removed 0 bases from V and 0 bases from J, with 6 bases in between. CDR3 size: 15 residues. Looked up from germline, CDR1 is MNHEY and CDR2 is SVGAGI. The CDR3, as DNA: TGTGCCAGCAGTTACTCGCAATATAGCAATCAGCCCCAGCATTTT. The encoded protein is CASSYSQYSNQPQHF.

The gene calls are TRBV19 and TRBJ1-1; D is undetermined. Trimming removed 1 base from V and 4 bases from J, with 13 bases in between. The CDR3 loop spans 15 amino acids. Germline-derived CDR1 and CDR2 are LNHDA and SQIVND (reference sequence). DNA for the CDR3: TGTGCCAGTAGTATAGCCGCCGAAATGGGCACTGAAGCTTTCTTT. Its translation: CASSIAAEMGTEAFF.

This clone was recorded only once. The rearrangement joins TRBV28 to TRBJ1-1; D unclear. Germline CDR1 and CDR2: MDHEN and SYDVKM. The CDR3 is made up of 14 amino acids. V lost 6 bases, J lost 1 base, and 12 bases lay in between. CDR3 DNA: TGTGCCAGCAGCGCCATCAAGGCGAACACTGAAGCTTTCTTT. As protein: CASSAIKANTEAFF.

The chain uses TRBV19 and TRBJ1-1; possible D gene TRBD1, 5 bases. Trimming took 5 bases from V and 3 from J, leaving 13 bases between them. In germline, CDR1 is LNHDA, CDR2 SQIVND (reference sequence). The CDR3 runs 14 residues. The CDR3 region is CASSDQGYYTEAFF. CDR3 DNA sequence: TGTGCCAGTAGTGACCAGGGTTATTACACTGAAGCTTTCTTT. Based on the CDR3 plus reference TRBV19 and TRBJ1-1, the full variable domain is DGGITQSPKYLFRKEGQNVTLSCEQNLNHDAMYWYRQDPGQGLRLIYYSQIVNDFQKGDIAEGYSVSREKKESFPLTVTSAQKNPTAFYLCASSDQGYYTEAFFGQGTRLTVV.

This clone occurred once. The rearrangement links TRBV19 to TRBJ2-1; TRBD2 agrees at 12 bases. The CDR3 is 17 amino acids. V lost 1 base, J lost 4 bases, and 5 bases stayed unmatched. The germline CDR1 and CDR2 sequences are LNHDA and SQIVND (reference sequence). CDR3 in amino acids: CASSIAPSGGVYNEQFF. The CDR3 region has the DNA TGTGCCAGTAGTATAGCCCCTAGCGGGGGGGTTTACAATGAGCAGTTCTTC.

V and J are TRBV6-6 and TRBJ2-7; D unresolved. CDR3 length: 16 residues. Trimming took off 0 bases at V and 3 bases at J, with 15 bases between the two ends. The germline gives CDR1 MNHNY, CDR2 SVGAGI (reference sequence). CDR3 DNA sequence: TGTGCCAGCAGTTACTCGAGTAGGGTGGACGTCTACGAGCAGTACTTC. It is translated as CASSYSSRVDVYEQYF.

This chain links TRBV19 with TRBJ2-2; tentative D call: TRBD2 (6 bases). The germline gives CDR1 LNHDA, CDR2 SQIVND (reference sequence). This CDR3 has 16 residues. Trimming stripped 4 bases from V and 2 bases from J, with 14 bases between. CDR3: CASSRPGLLNTGELFF. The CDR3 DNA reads TGTGCCAGTAGTAGACCGGGACTCTTAAACACCGGGGAGCTGTTTTTT. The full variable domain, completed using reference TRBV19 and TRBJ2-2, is DGGITQSPKYLFRKEGQNVTLSCEQNLNHDAMYWYRQDPGQGLRLIYYSQIVNDFQKGDIAEGYSVSREKKESFPLTVTSAQKNPTAFYLCASSRPGLLNTGELFFGEGSRLTVL.

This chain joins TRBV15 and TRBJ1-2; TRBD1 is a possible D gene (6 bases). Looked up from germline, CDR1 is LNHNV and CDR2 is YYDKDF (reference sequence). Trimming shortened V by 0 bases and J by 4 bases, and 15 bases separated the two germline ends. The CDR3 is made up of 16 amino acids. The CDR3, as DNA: TGTGCCACCAGCAGAGATTCAAGACAGGTTCGCTATGGCTACACCTTC. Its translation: CATSRDSRQVRYGYTF.